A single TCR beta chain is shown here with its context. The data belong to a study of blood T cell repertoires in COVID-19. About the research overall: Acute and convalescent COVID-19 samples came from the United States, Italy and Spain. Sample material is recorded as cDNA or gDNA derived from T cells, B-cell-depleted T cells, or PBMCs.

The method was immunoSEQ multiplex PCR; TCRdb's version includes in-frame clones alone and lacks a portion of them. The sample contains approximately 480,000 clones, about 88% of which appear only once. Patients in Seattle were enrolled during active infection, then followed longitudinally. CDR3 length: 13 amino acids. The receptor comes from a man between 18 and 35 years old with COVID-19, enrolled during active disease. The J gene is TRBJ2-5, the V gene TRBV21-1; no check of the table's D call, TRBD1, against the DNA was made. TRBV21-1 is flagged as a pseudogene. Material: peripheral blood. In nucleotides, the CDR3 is TGTGCCAGCCCCCCAGGGGGTCAAGAGACCCAGTACTTC. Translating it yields CASPPGGQETQYF.